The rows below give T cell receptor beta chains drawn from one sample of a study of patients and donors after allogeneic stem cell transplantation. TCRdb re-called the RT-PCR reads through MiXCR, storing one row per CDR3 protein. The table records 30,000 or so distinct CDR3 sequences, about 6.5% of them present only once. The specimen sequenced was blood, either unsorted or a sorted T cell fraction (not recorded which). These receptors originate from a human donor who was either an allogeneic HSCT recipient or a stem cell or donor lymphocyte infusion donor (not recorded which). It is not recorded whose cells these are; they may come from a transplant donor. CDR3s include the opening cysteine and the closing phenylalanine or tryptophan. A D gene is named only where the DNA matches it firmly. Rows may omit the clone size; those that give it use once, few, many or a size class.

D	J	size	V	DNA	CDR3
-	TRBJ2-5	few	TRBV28	TGTGCCAGCAGTTTTTGGGGTGAGACCCAGTACTTC	CASSFWGETQYF
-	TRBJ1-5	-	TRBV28	TGTGCCAGCACCAGACAGGCCTTAAATCAGCCCCAGCATTTT	CASTRQALNQPQHF
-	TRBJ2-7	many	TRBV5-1	TGCGCCAGCAGCTTGGGACTTCACTCCTACGAGCAGTACTTC	CASSLGLHSYEQYF
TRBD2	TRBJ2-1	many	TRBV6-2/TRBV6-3	TGTGCCAGCAGTTGGCTAGCGGAATCTGAGCAGTTCTTC	CASSWLAESEQFF
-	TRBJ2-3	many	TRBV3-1	TGTGCCAGCAGCCAGTCCCTAAGGACGTTCACAGATACGCAGTATTTT	CASSQSLRTFTDTQYF
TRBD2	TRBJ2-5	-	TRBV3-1	TGTGCCAGCCTTCTAGCGGGAGCCCAGACCCAGTACTTC	CASLLAGAQTQYF
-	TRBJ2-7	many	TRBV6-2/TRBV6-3	TGTGCCAGCAGTCGCTCCTACGAGCAGTACTTC	CASSRSYEQYF
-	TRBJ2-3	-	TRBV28	TGTGCCAGCACCCCGGGCGGGGTAGGGGCAGATACGCAGTATTTT	CASTPGGVGADTQYF
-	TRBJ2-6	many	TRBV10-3	TGTGCCATCAGTGTAGGAGGGCTACTTTACTCTGGGGCCAACGTCCTGACTTTC	CAISVGGLLYSGANVLTF
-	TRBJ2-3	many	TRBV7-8	TGTGCCAGCAGCTTATTTGGGGGAGGCACAGATACGCAGTATTTT	CASSLFGGGTDTQYF
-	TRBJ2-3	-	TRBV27	TGTGCCAGCAGCCTGGACAGCGCTAGCACAGATACGCAGTATTTT	CASSLDSASTDTQYF
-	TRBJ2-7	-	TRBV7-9	TGTGCCAGCAGTTGGGGGGCAGCGGGGTACGAGCAGTACTTC	CASSWGAAGYEQYF
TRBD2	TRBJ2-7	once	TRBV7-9	TGTGCCTCCCAAAGCGGGGGGGCCTACGAGCAGTACTTC	CASQSGGAYEQYF
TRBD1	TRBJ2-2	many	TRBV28	TGTGCCAGCAGCATATGGACAGGTGGAACCGGGGAGCTGTTTTTT	CASSIWTGGTGELFF
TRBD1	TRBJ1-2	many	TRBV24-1	TGTGCCACCAGTGCCCCGGGACAGGATGGCTACACCTTC	CATSAPGQDGYTF
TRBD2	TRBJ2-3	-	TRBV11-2	TGTGCCAGCAGCTCCGGGGGGTGGCTAGCGGGAATAGGAGATACGCAGTATTTT	CASSSGGWLAGIGDTQYF
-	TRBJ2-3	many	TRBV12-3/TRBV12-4	TGTGCCAGCACTCGGGCTATCTTACACGGGGATACGCAGTATTTT	CASTRAILHGDTQYF
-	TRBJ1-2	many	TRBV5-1	TGCGCCAGCAGCTTGGGCTCCACTCCAGGCTACACCTTC	CASSLGSTPGYTF
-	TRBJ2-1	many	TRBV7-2	TGTGCCAGCAGCTTATCCGCCCTCCGGGAGCAGTTCTTC	CASSLSALREQFF
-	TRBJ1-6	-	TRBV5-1	TGCGCCAGCAGCTCCCGGGGCCTAGATAATTCACCCCTCCACTTT	CASSSRGLDNSPLHF
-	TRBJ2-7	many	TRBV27	TGTGCCAGCAGTCCTTCCGGGGGCTACGAGCAGTACTTC	CASSPSGGYEQYF
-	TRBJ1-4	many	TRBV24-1	TGTGCCACCGGAGGTGGAACTAATGAAAAACTGTTTTTT	CATGGGTNEKLFF
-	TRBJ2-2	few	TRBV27	TGTGCCAGCAGATCACCGGGACAGAACACCGGGGAGCTGTTTTTT	CASRSPGQNTGELFF
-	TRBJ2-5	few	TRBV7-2	TGTGCCAGCAGCATCTCCAGGGTCCAAGAGACCCAGTACTTC	CASSISRVQETQYF
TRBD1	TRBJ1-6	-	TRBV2	TGTGCCAGACGGGACAGTACTAATTCACCCCTCCACTTT	CARRDSTNSPLHF
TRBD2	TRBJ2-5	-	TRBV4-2	TGTGCCAGCAGCCAACTGACTAGCCCCCAAGAGACCCAGTACTTC	CASSQLTSPQETQYF
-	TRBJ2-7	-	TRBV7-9	TGTGCCAGCAGCTTCACTAGTAGCTCCTACGAGCAGTACTTC	CASSFTSSSYEQYF